This T cell receptor beta chain was sequenced for a study of T cell responses to AZD1222 COVID-19 vaccine. The CDR3 is made up of 15 amino acids. V was shortened by 5 bases and J by 4 bases, with 15 bases between the two germline ends. CDR1 and CDR2 from the germline V gene are LNHDA and SQIVND (reference sequence). Repertoires were generated with immunoSEQ multiplex PCR, while TCRdb's copy carries only in-frame clones and drops some. Of roughly 140,000 clones detected, around nine tenths appear once; the ten largest clones hold 5.2%. The rearrangement joins TRBV19 to TRBJ1-5; D possibly corresponds to TRBD1 (5 bases). The receptor comes from an adult in good health. The sequencing used peripheral blood, collected on day 0 of AZD1222 vaccination. The CDR3 sequence is CASSSSSGPNQPQHF. CDR3 nucleotides: TGTGCCAGTAGTTCCTCATCGGGACCAAATCAGCCCCAGCATTTT.